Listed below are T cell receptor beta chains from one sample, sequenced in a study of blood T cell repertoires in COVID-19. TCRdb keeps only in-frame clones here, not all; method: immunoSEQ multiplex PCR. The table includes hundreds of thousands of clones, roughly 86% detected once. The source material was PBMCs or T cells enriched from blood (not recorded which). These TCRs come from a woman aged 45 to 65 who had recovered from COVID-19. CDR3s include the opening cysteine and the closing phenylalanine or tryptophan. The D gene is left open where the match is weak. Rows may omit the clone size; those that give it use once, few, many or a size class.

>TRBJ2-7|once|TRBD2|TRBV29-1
TGCAGCGTTGAGGGGTTTAGTGCGGGAGTCGACGAGCAGTACTTC
CSVEGFSAGVDEQYF
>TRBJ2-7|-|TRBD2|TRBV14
TGTGCCAGCAGCCAAGATTGGGAGGGAGGGCCCCGGTACTTC
CASSQDWEGGPRYF
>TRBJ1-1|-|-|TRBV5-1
TGCGCCAGCACGCAAGAACAGGGTCGAACTGAAGCTTTCTTT
CASTQEQGRTEAFF
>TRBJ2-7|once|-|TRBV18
TGTGCCAGCTCACCACCTTCAGGGCAGGTATGGTCCTACGAGCAGTACTTC
CASSPPSGQVWSYEQYF
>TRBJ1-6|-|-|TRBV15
TGTGCCACCAGCAGACTACAGTTCGATAATTCACCCCTCCACTTT
CATSRLQFDNSPLHF
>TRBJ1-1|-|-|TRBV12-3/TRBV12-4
TGTGCCAGCAGCACATCGGGTTTTACTGAAGCTTTCTTT
CASSTSGFTEAFF
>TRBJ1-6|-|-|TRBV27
TGTGCCAGCAGTACAGGGTCCCGACCCCTCCACTTT
CASSTGSRPLHF
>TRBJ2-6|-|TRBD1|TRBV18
TGTGCCAGCTCCCCGGGACAGAGCTCTGGGGCCAACGTCCTGACTTTC
CASSPGQSSGANVLTF
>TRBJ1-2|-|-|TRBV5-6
TGTGCCAGCAGCCAAGAAGCGGGACCGGGCGGTGGAGGCTACACCTTC
CASSQEAGPGGGGYTF
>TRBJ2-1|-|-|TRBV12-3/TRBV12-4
TGTGCCAGCAGTTCGGTGAATTACAATGAGCAGTTCTTC
CASSSVNYNEQFF
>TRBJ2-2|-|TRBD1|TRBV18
TGTGCCAGCTCCCCCGGGACAGCGGCCGGGGAGCTGTTTTTT
CASSPGTAAGELFF
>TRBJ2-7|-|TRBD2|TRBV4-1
TGCGCCAGCAGCCAAGTAGCGGGAGGCTCCTACGAGCAGTACTTC
CASSQVAGGSYEQYF
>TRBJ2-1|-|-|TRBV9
TGTGCCAGCAGCGGGAGAGCAAGCTCCTACAATGAGCAGTTCTTC
CASSGRASSYNEQFF
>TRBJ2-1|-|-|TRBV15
TGTGCCACCAGCAAAAGGGGCACTGAGCAGTTCTTC
CATSKRGTEQFF
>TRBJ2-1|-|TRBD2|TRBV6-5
TGTGCCAGCAGTTACAACAGCGGGAGGGCGGGTGGTGAGCAGTTCTTC
CASSYNSGRAGGEQFF
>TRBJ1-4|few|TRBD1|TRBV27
TGTGCCAGCAGTTTATATCGCCTCGGGACAGCAGCAACTAATGAAAAACTGTTTTTT
CASSLYRLGTAATNEKLFF
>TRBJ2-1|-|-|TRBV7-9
TGTGCCAGCAGCCCTAAGTTGGCGGTAAACATTGGATATGAGCAGTTCTTC
CASSPKLAVNIGYEQFF
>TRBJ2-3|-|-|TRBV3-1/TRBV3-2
TGTGCCAGCAGCCGGGACACACTCACAGATACGCAGTATTTT
CASSRDTLTDTQYF
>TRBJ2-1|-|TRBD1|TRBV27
TGTGCCAGCACCCGAGGGACAGGGGTTTACAATGAGCAGTTCTTC
CASTRGTGVYNEQFF
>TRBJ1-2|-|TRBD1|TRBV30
TGTGCCTGGATGGGACAGGGCTATGGCTACACCTTC
CAWMGQGYGYTF
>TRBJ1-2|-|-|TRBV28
TGTGCCAGCAGTCAAGCTTCCTATGGCTACACCTTC
CASSQASYGYTF
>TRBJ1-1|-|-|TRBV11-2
TGTGCCAGCAGCCTCGGGGGGGGACTTGAAGCTTTCTTT
CASSLGGGLEAFF
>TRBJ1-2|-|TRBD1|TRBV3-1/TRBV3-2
TGTGCCAGCAGCCAAGGGCAACAGGGGGCCTTC
CASSQGQQGAF
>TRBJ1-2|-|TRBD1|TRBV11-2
TGTGCCAGCAGCCTCACAGGGGAGTATGGCTACACCTTC
CASSLTGEYGYTF
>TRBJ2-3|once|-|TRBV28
TGTGCCAGCAGTTTAGGGACTTTCACAGATACGCAGTATTTT
CASSLGTFTDTQYF
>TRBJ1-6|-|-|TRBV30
TGTGCCTGGAAAGACGGGAACGATTCACCCCTCCACTTT
CAWKDGNDSPLHF